This T cell receptor (beta chain) derives from a study of blood T cell repertoires in COVID-19. CDR3 length equals 15 residues. The germline gives CDR1 LGHNA, CDR2 YSLEER. V shed 0 bases and J 7 bases; nucleotides not matched to a gene: 4. This clone appeared once. The protocol was immunoSEQ multiplex PCR, while the TCRdb copy is restricted to in-frame clones and leaves out a portion. The table has 55,000 to 75,000 clones, around 79% seen once. The sequence was obtained from a man in his sixties with acute or convalescent COVID-19. The chain combines TRBV4-3 with TRBJ2-1; 9 bases line up with TRBD1. Input material: peripheral blood. The CDR3 protein is CASSQDLGTGNEQFF. CDR3 nucleotides: TGCGCCAGCAGCCAAGATCTCGGGACAGGGAATGAGCAGTTCTTC.